The next 21 T cell receptor beta chains were all read from a single sample in a study of T cells in women clearing cervical HPV infection. Produced via immunoSEQ multiplex PCR; TCRdb's table is partial and in-frame only. The specimen's table records tens of thousands of clones. Sequenced sample: blood buffy coat. These TCRs come from a woman aged 18-70 years with a cervical HPV16 infection that either progressed to CIN3+ or cleared (not recorded which).

Note on this clone: The read ends 3 residues before the CDR3 terminus; that terminus is restored from the germline J gene. This sequence joins TRBV19 and TRBJ2-4, with 7 bases fitting TRBD1. There are 13 residues in the CDR3. Germline CDR1 is LNHDA and CDR2 is SQIVND (reference sequence). The DNA read from the CDR3 is TGTGCCATTAGACAGGGACAGCTTGCGGGT. Protein product: CAIRQGQLAG. The full CDR3 protein reads CAIRQGQLAGQYF.

Frequency places this clone as medium-sized (0.01 to 0.1%). The sequenced fragment ends 3 residues before the CDR3 boundary, so the rest is inferred from the germline J gene. The chain employs TRBV4-2 and TRBJ2-3; the match to TRBD2 covers 13 bases. Trimming cost V 4 bases and J 4 bases; bases outside gene matches: 17. Germline CDR1 LGHNA, CDR2 YNFKEQ. This CDR3 is 20 amino acids long. The CDR3 sequence: CASSPRWSRTSGGAPDTQYF. The CDR3 bases that were read are TGTGCCAGCAGCCCTAGATGGTCCAGAACTAGCGGGGGGGCTCCAGATACG.

With respect to this clone: The read gets to within 3 residues of the CDR3 end, and the germline J gene fills in the rest. The gene calls are TRBV7-8 and TRBJ1-2, with 7 bases matching TRBD1. The CDR3 covers 14 residues. Germline CDR1 is SGHVS and CDR2 is FQNEAQ. CDR3: CASSLGIQGRGYTF. CDR3 bases read: TGTGCCAGCAGCTTAGGGATACAGGGGCGCGGC.

Details on this clone: The DNA ends 3 residues before the CDR3 does, and the rest of the CDR3 is filled in from the germline J gene. The chain joins TRBV7-2 to TRBJ2-4; TRBD2 matches at 7 bases. CDR1 is SGHTA and CDR2 is FQGNSA in the germline V gene. The CDR3 runs to 14 residues. The CDR3 DNA, read in part, is TGTGCCAGCAGCTTAGGGGGACTAATCTATGGT. Its protein product is CASSLGGLIYG. The full CDR3 protein is CASSLGGLIYGQYF.

The part of the CDR3 DNA that was read is TGTGCCAGTAGTTCGCGGACGGGGATGAGAGGC. Its protein product is CASSSRTGMRG. The complete CDR3 protein is CASSSRTGMRGYTF. The chain links TRBV19 to TRBJ1-2; D is undetermined. The DNA ends 3 residues before the CDR3 does, and the rest of the CDR3 is filled in from the germline J gene. CDR1 is LNHDA, CDR2 SQIVND, per germline (reference sequence). This CDR3 spans 14 amino acids.

With respect to this clone: The read stops 3 residues short of the end of the CDR3; the missing end is completed from the germline J gene. V and J are TRBV12-3 or TRBV12-4 and TRBJ1-4; D is uncertain. CDR3 size: 13 residues. V gave up 6 bases and J gave up 10 bases, with 15 bases separating them. The sequenced part of the CDR3 DNA is TGTGCCAGCAGCCCCCGGGGTGCGGGAAAA. Amino acid sequence: CASSPRGAGK. The whole CDR3 sequence is CASSPRGAGKLFF.

As concerns this clone: Coverage ceases 3 residues before the CDR3 finishes, and the germline J gene fills in the end. The chain uses TRBV7-9 and TRBJ2-3; TRBD2 matches at 8 bases. The CDR3 has 15 amino acids. The trim removed 5 bases at V and 8 bases at J, leaving 12 bases unmatched. Germline assignment: CDR1 SEHNR and CDR2 FQNEAQ (reference sequence). CDR3 region: CASSPGRGRSGTQYF. The sequenced CDR3 bases are TGTGCCAGCAGCCCCGGGAGGGGCCGGTCCGGTACG. Full variable domain (missing parts from reference TRBV7-9 and TRBJ2-3): DTGVSQNPRHKITKRGQNVTFRCDPISEHNRLYWYRQTLGQGPEFLTYFQNEAQLEKSRLLSDRFSAERPKGSFSTLEIQRTEQGDSAMYLCASSPGRGRSGTQYFGPGTRLTVL.

A word on this clone: With the read ending 3 residues before the CDR3 end, the germline J gene is used to fill in that end. This chain connects TRBV18 to TRBJ2-1; 10 bases line up with TRBD2. V lost 4 bases to trimming and J lost 6 bases; unmatched junction nucleotides: 9. There are 16 residues in the CDR3. The germline gives CDR1 KGHSH, CDR2 LQKENI. Partial CDR3 DNA: TGTGCCAGCTCACTATACCCTAGCGGGAGTACCAATGAG. It specifies CASSLYPSGSTNE. The whole CDR3 sequence is CASSLYPSGSTNEQFF.

Notes on this clone: The read terminates 3 residues before the CDR3 end, so the remaining end is supplied by the germline J gene. J is TRBJ2-4 and V is TRBV6-2 or TRBV6-3, with D tentatively TRBD2 (5 bases). The CDR3 loop spans 13 amino acids. Germline V lookup: CDR1 MNHEY, CDR2 SVGEGT. CDR3 bases read: TGTGCCAGCAGCGAAGTGGACTTCTATGGT. As protein: CASSEVDFYG. The whole CDR3 sequence reads CASSEVDFYGQYF.

Of note for this clone: The CDR3 end lies 3 residues beyond the end of the read and is filled in from the germline J gene. V gene TRBV6-2 or TRBV6-3 combines with J gene TRBJ1-5; possible D gene TRBD1, 5 bases. The V end was cut by 7 bases, the J end by 1 base, with 11 bases between. The germline gives CDR1 MNHEY, CDR2 SVGEGT. The CDR3 covers 14 residues. The DNA read from the CDR3 is TGTGCCAGCACCTGGGGGGGGAGCAATCAGCCC. Translated, it gives CASTWGGSNQP. The full-length CDR3 reads as CASTWGGSNQPQHF.

Turning to this clone: The read terminates 3 residues ahead of where the CDR3 ends, so the germline J gene completes it. V is TRBV7-9 and J is TRBJ2-3, with a tentative D call TRBD2 (5 bases). The CDR3 totals 15 residues. The germline V gene has CDR1 SEHNR and CDR2 FQNEAQ (reference sequence). The CDR3 loop reads CASSQPAGLQETQYF. CDR3 DNA (partial): TGTGCCAGCAGCCAACCGGCGGGCCTCCAAGAGACG.

As for this clone: Read coverage stops 3 residues before the CDR3 terminus; the germline J gene supplies the remainder. The chain carries TRBV20-1 and TRBJ1-6, with no clear D. V was pared by 2 bases and J by 5 bases, with 4 bases between. CDR1 is DFQATT and CDR2 is SNEGSKA in the germline V gene (reference sequence). The length of the CDR3 is 12 residues. Incomplete CDR3 DNA: TGCAGTGCTAGACAGAATAATTCACCC. It codes for CSARQNNSP. In full, the CDR3 reads CSARQNNSPLHF.

As for this clone: The read is 3 residues too short to cover the CDR3 end, so that end is filled in from the germline J gene. The chain employs TRBV30 and TRBJ1-2; possible D gene TRBD1, 6 bases. Germline values: CDR1 GTSNPN, CDR2 SVGIG (reference sequence). This CDR3 is built from 15 residues. Between the trimmed V and J ends, which lost 5 bases and 0 bases, there was a span of 16 bases. CDR3 sequence reads: CAWGGWTESNYGYTF. Partial CDR3 DNA: TGTGCCTGGGGCGGCTGGACAGAGTCTAACTATGGC.

Concerning this clone: The observed sequence ends 3 residues before the CDR3 terminus, with the missing tail filled in from the germline J gene. This rearrangement joins TRBV19 to TRBJ1-2; D is unresolved. The CDR3 runs to 13 residues. Germline CDR1 reads LNHDA; CDR2 reads SQIVND (reference sequence). Here the CDR3 reads CASSIVGLDTYTF. The sequenced CDR3 bases are TGTGCCAGTAGTATAGTCGGGTTAGATACC.

For this clone: The missing CDR3 end, 3 residues past where the read stops, is filled in from the germline J gene. The chain links TRBV20-1 to TRBJ1-5; 7 positions agree with TRBD1. V was clipped by 3 bases and J by 7 bases; unmatched bases: 6. This CDR3 is built from 13 residues. CDR1 is DFQATT and CDR2 is SNEGSKA in the germline V gene (reference sequence). The CDR3 protein is CSARSTGSQPQHF. The sequenced CDR3 bases are TGCAGTGCTAGGTCGACAGGGTCGCAGCCC.

With regard to this clone: The CDR3 extends 3 residues past the end of the read, so its final part is completed from the germline J gene. The V and J genes are TRBV27 and TRBJ2-5; weak D call: TRBD1 (6 bases). Trimming took 6 bases from V and 6 from J, leaving 14 bases between them. The CDR3 length is 13 residues. Germline assignment: CDR1 MNHEY and CDR2 SMNVEV (reference sequence). CDR3 region: CASRGGGRQTQYF. The sequenced CDR3 bases are TGTGCCAGCAGGGGTGGGGGCAGACAGACC.

As concerns this clone: The read finishes 3 residues shy of the CDR3 end, and the germline J gene is used to complete it. This chain uses TRBV20-1 with TRBJ1-6, with a tentative D call TRBD1 (5 bases). Per the germline V gene, CDR1 is DFQATT and CDR2 is SNEGSKA (reference sequence). Trimming left V 6 bases short and J 5 bases short, with 11 bases between. The CDR3 is 13 amino acids. The sequenced CDR3 bases are TGCAGTGCAGGAGGGGCGAATAATTCACCC. It specifies CSAGGANNSP. The whole CDR3 reads CSAGGANNSPLHF.

Remarks on this clone: Sequencing ends 3 residues short of the CDR3 end; the germline J gene provides the rest. This chain links TRBV5-4 with TRBJ2-3; 7 bases match TRBD2. The junction had 10 bases not matched to a gene; V was cut back by 4 bases and J by 2 bases. The length of the CDR3 is 16 residues. Germline CDR1 is SGHNT and CDR2 is YYREEE (reference sequence). CDR3 DNA, as far as it was read: TGTGCCAGCAGCATTGGGGCGGGGGTCCCCACAGATACG. Its protein product is CASSIGAGVPTDT. Given in full, the CDR3 is CASSIGAGVPTDTQYF.

Comment on this clone: The CDR3 is cut off 3 residues early in the read; its end comes from the germline J gene. This rearrangement joins TRBV29-1 to TRBJ2-7, with 11 bases identical to TRBD1. V trimming: 7 bases; J trimming: 5 bases; junction bases outside the gene matches: 7. The CDR3 sequence is 13 residues long. The germline V gene has CDR1 SQVTM and CDR2 ANQGSEA. The sequenced part of the CDR3 DNA is TGCAGCGCAATGGACAGGGGGCGACACGAG. This translates into CSAMDRGRHE. The whole CDR3 sequence reads CSAMDRGRHEQYF.

Points on this clone: The missing CDR3 end, 3 residues past where the read stops, is filled in from the germline J gene. The chain carries TRBV20-1 and TRBJ2-1; D may correspond to TRBD1 or TRBD2 (5 bases each). Germline CDR1 and CDR2: DFQATT and SNEGSKA (reference sequence). The CDR3 length is 13 residues. Trimming removed 8 bases from V and 9 bases from J, with 20 bases in between. This CDR3 reads CSSSQGVVREQFF. The sequenced part of the CDR3 DNA is TGCAGTTCCTCCCAGGGAGTGGTTCGTGAG.

Concerning this clone: Sequencing ends 3 residues short of the CDR3 end; the germline J gene provides the rest. The V gene is TRBV20-1, the J gene TRBJ2-5; TRBD2 matches 7 bases. V lost 4 bases and J lost 5; bases outside the gene matches: 4. From germline, CDR1 is DFQATT and CDR2 SNEGSKA (reference sequence). The CDR3 totals 12 residues. Partial CDR3 DNA: TGCAGTGCTATTACTAGCGCGGAGACC. Translation gives CSAITSAET. The CDR3 reads in full as CSAITSAETQYF.